The 3 T cell receptor beta chains reported below all come from one sample, sequenced in a study of cytomegalovirus exposure and HLA in healthy donors. TCRdb's copy holds only in-frame clones and misses some; the assay was immunoSEQ multiplex PCR. The sample consists of 250,000 to 400,000 clones, over 75% of them appearing once. Sequenced material: PBMCs. These receptors all stem from a man between 25 and 39 years old in good health and CMV-seronegative.

The V and J genes are TRBV5-1 and TRBJ2-1; 11 nucleotides line up with TRBD2. Germline CDR1 SGHRS, CDR2 YFSETQ. The J segment lost 7 bases and the V segment lost 4 bases, leaving 10 bases of the junction unmatched. There are 16 residues in the CDR3. CDR3 DNA sequence: TGCGCCAGCAGCGTCGTAGCGGGGGGGCCCGGGAATGAGCAGTTCTTC. Its translation: CASSVVAGGPGNEQFF.

A single count supports this clone. This sequence joins TRBV18 and TRBJ1-1; 7 positions match TRBD1. Per germline, CDR1 KGHSH and CDR2 LQKENI. V dropped 1 base and J dropped 11; count of bases not matched to a gene: 7. CDR3 size: 13 residues. In DNA, the CDR3 is TGTGCCAGCTCACCACAAGAGGGGGCAGGGGCTTTCTTT. As protein: CASSPQEGAGAFF.

The rearrangement joins TRBV27 to TRBJ2-2, with TRBD1 identical over 7 bases. The germline V gene has CDR1 MNHEY and CDR2 SMNVEV (reference sequence). The J segment lost 4 bases and the V segment lost 5 bases, leaving 10 bases of the junction unmatched. The CDR3 has 16 residues. The CDR3 region is CASSLTLSGGTGELFF. The DNA for the CDR3 is TGTGCCAGCAGTCTGACTCTGTCAGGGGGCACCGGGGAGCTGTTTTTT.